Below are 8 T cell receptor beta chains sequenced from a single sample in a study of graft-versus-host responses after intestinal transplantation. The protocol was immunoSEQ multiplex PCR, while the TCRdb copy is restricted to in-frame clones and leaves out a portion. Here the sample spans 55,000 to 70,000 clones, more than 75% being singletons. Source: PBMCs, taken about 120 days after intestinal transplantation. These receptors were obtained from a human patient who received an intestinal transplant, so some T cells may come from the graft donor.

A single count supports this clone. The V and J genes are TRBV28 and TRBJ1-1, with TRBD1 identical over 9 bases. V lost 6 bases, J lost 5 bases, and 7 bases stayed unmatched. Germline V gives CDR1 MDHEN, CDR2 SYDVKM. The CDR3 totals 14 residues. The CDR3 loop is CASRDDRGGTEAFF. DNA of the CDR3: TGTGCCAGCAGGGATGACAGGGGGGGGACTGAAGCTTTCTTT.

This sequence joins TRBV5-4 and TRBJ1-3, with no clear D. The CDR3 extends over 16 amino acids. Trimming pared 2 bases from V and 0 bases from J, leaving 12 bases between. Germline V gives CDR1 SGHNT, CDR2 YYREEE (reference sequence). The CDR3 nucleotides are TGTGCCAGCAGCTTATGGGGAGTAGTCTCTGGAAACACCATATATTTT. This gives the protein CASSLWGVVSGNTIYF.

With respect to this clone: An end of the junction differs from the germline gene, which may be a read error. Distinct nucleotide sequences in the sample also encode this CDR3. The V and J genes are TRBV6-1 and TRBJ2-1; a possible D gene is TRBD2 (5 bases). From germline, CDR1 is MNHNS and CDR2 SASEGT. The CDR3 loop spans 15 amino acids. The CDR3 sequence: CASSATLIRRDEQFF. In DNA form, the CDR3 reads TGTGCCAGCAGTGCTACGTTGATCCGTCGGGATGAACAGTTCTTC.

V gene TRBV28 combines with J gene TRBJ1-5; 8 positions agree with TRBD1. The CDR3 has 18 residues. Trimming removed 5 bases from V and 0 bases from J; junction bases left unmatched: 12. CDR1 MDHEN and CDR2 SYDVKM come from the germline V gene. CDR3 in amino acids: CASSPQGAVRDSNQPQHF. Here the CDR3 DNA reads TGTGCCAGCAGTCCGCAGGGGGCAGTAAGGGATAGCAATCAGCCCCAGCATTTT.

The chain employs TRBV27 and TRBJ2-5; 7 positions agree with TRBD2. The V gene end was trimmed by 3 bases and the J gene end by 10 bases; junction bases not matched to a gene: 11. This CDR3 has 14 amino acids. The germline V gene has CDR1 MNHEY and CDR2 SMNVEV (reference sequence). This chain's CDR3 is CASSLGGSPIGQYF. The CDR3 nucleotides are TGTGCCAGCAGTTTGGGCGGGAGCCCCATTGGCCAGTACTTC.

The chain links TRBV7-8 to TRBJ1-1; no clear D gene. The V gene lost 2 bases and the J gene lost 6 bases, with 13 bases spanning the gap. The CDR3 spans 14 residues. Germline CDR1 reads SGHVS; CDR2 reads FQNEAQ. CDR3 protein: CASSLRAAPSEAFF. CDR3 in DNA: TGTGCCAGCAGCTTAAGGGCAGCACCGTCTGAAGCTTTCTTT. The whole variable domain, filled in from reference TRBV7-8 and TRBJ1-1, reads GAGVSQSPRYKVAKRGQDVALRCDPISGHVSLFWYQQALGQGPEFLTYFQNEAQLDKSGLPSDRFFAERPEGSVSTLKIQRTQQEDSAVYLCASSLRAAPSEAFFGQGTRLTVV.

This clone was picked up one time. This CDR3 reads CSVLGGARYEQYF. The CDR3 DNA is TGCAGCGTCCTGGGAGGGGCGCGGTACGAGCAGTACTTC. J is TRBJ2-7 and V is TRBV29-1; 7 nucleotides align to TRBD2. Looked up from germline, CDR1 is SQVTM and CDR2 is ANQGSEA. This CDR3 is 13 amino acids long. With V trimmed by 6 bases and J by 4 bases, 9 bases remained unmatched.

V gene TRBV28 combines with J gene TRBJ2-4; TRBD1 matches 8 bases. V gave up 2 bases and J gave up 6 bases; unmatched junction bases: 3. CDR1 MDHEN and CDR2 SYDVKM come from the germline V gene. The CDR3 contains 14 residues. CDR3 in amino acids: CASSLRTGGNIQYF. In DNA, the CDR3 is TGTGCCAGCAGTTTACGAACAGGGGGAAACATTCAGTACTTC. The full variable domain, in which reference TRBV28 and TRBJ2-4 provide the parts outside the CDR3, is DVKVTQSSRYLVKRTGEKVFLECVQDMDHENMFWYRQDPGLGLRLIYFSYDVKMKEKGDIPEGYSVSREKKERFSLILESASTNQTSMYLCASSLRTGGNIQYFGAGTRLSVL.